This T cell receptor (beta chain) was sequenced in a study of control samples from healthy donors and cancer patients. CDR3 length equals 14 residues. CDR1 is MNHEY and CDR2 is SVGAGI in the germline V gene. The ends lost 6 bases at V and 3 bases at J; junction bases unmatched: 5. Assay used: immunoSEQ multiplex PCR; TCRdb lists only in-frame clones, some missing. The table has more than 25,000 clones, around 90% seen once. The chain combines TRBV6-5 with TRBJ2-7; 10 bases align to TRBD1. Sequencing was carried out using formalin-fixed, paraffin-embedded tissue. This TCR came from a female donor with melanoma. The CDR3 DNA follows: TGTGCCAGCAGAGATGGGACAGGGGTCTACGAGCAGTACTTC. This sequence encodes CASRDGTGVYEQYF.